This entry lists 10 T cell receptor beta chains sequenced from one sample in a study of CD8 T cells in ankylosing spondylitis. TCRdb ran MiXCR on the 5' RACE reads and lists one entry per CDR3 protein. This sample carries about 23,000 distinct CDR3 sequences, about a sixth of them seen once, and the ten largest clones take 25% to 30%. The sequenced sample consisted of blood. All receptors derive from a male donor with ankylosing spondylitis or in good health (not recorded which).

This chain links TRBV28 with TRBJ2-2; D ambiguous. CDR1 and CDR2 (germline): MDHEN, SYDVKM. V lost 3 bases and J 4 bases, leaving 9 bases between the germline ends. CDR3 length: 14 amino acids. As DNA, the CDR3 is TGTGCCAGCAGTTTGGACGCGAGCACCGGGGAGCTGTTTTTT. It translates to CASSLDASTGELFF.

This clonotype has at least ten counts. The CDR3 here is CASSNAVESQETQYF. Written as DNA, the CDR3 is TGCGCCAGCAGCAACGCGGTGGAATCCCAAGAGACCCAGTACTTC. V gene TRBV5-1 combines with J gene TRBJ2-5; D unclear. Germline CDR1 reads SGHRS; CDR2 reads YFSETQ. Trimming removed 4 bases at V and 1 base at J, with 14 bases between. The CDR3 has 15 residues.

V usage is TRBV5-1 and J usage is TRBJ2-3; 8 nucleotides agree with TRBD2. This CDR3 region has 15 residues. V gave up 4 bases and J gave up 0 bases; unmatched junction bases: 4. CDR1 and CDR2 (germline): SGHRS, YFSETQ. In DNA form, the CDR3 reads TGCGCCAGCAGCCGGACTAGCCTAAGCACAGATACGCAGTATTTT. This codes for CASSRTSLSTDTQYF.

The table lists this clonotype with a few counts. J is TRBJ2-3 and V is TRBV12-3 or TRBV12-4; 9 bases map to TRBD2. After removal of 1 base from V and 4 bases from J, the junction contained 3 bases not matched to a gene. The CDR3 runs 15 residues. The CDR3: CASSLGGGAADTQYF. CDR3 DNA sequence: TGTGCCAGCAGTTTAGGCGGGGGGGCAGCAGATACGCAGTATTTT.

This clonotype was seen at least ten times. The J gene is TRBJ1-2, the V gene TRBV12-3 or TRBV12-4, with D hard to call. V was cut by 6 bases and J by 7 bases, with 15 bases left in between. This CDR3 comprises 13 residues. The CDR3, as DNA: TGTGCCAGCAGGGGCGGGCCTCTGGTTGGCTACACCTTC. Its translation is CASRGGPLVGYTF.

This clonotype was recorded many times. CDR3 protein: CSALGQGGSYEQYV. The CDR3 DNA sequence: TGCAGTGCGCTCGGACAGGGCGGCTCCTACGAGCAGTACGTC. J is TRBJ2-7 and V is TRBV20-1, with 8 bases lining up with TRBD1. The CDR3 runs to 14 residues. Germline assignment: CDR1 DFQATT and CDR2 SNEGSKA (reference sequence). Trimming at V came to 6 bases and at J to 0 bases, leaving 7 bases not matched to a gene.

The V gene is TRBV7-2, the J gene TRBJ1-4; perhaps TRBD1 as D (5 bases). The CDR3 sequence is 15 residues long. In germline, CDR1 is SGHTA, CDR2 FQGNSA. The V end lost 5 bases, the J end lost 7 bases, and 17 bases lay between the germline ends. The CDR3 DNA sequence: TGTGCCAGCAGCCCCACAGGTGGCCGTAGTGAAAAACTGTTTTTT. Translated: CASSPTGGRSEKLFF.

This clonotype has ten or more counts. V and J are TRBV7-9 and TRBJ2-7, with D unresolved. Trimming removed 10 bases at V and 3 bases at J, with 19 bases between. This CDR3 has 14 residues. Per germline, CDR1 SEHNR and CDR2 FQNEAQ (reference sequence). The DNA of the CDR3 is TGTGCCACCATCACGTGGTACAGTCACTACGAGCAGTACGTC. Its protein is CATITWYSHYEQYV.

Ten or more counts support this clonotype. V gene TRBV20-1 combines with J gene TRBJ1-1; D remains ambiguous. The CDR3 sequence is 13 residues long. Trimming cost V 4 bases and J 10 bases, with 19 bases left between them. Germline V lookup: CDR1 DFQATT, CDR2 SNEGSKA (reference sequence). The CDR3 spells CSATRPETKGAFF. CDR3 nucleotide sequence: TGCAGTGCTACCCGTCCCGAGACCAAGGGAGCTTTCTTT.

This clonotype came up many times. The chain combines TRBV10-3 with TRBJ2-2; 10 nucleotides line up with TRBD2. In germline, CDR1 is ENHRY, CDR2 SYGVKD. The CDR3 has 16 residues. The junction had 7 bases not matched to a gene; V was cut back by 4 bases and J by 5 bases. The DNA of the CDR3 is TGTGCCATCAGTGGGGGACTAGCGCGGGGGACCGGGGAGCTGTTTTTT. Translated: CAISGGLARGTGELFF.